A single sample is the source of the 21 T cell receptor beta chains below, sequenced in a study of PD-L1 blockade in urothelial cancer (dated by TCRdb to 2016 to 2017). According to the study, the label for this sample's time point signals: pretreatment peripheral blood. The library was built by means of the immunoSEQ multiplex PCR assay. Imported from immuneACCESS, the table was reduced by TCRdb to in-frame sequences with V and J called. These copies leave out some clones; in studies compared against another copy, an unresolved V gene accounts for under half, and the cause of the remainder is not known. Present in this sample are around 100,000 clones, 90% of which were seen just once. 1.6% of the sample is taken by the ten largest. Sample: PBMCs, taken around atezolizumab (anti-PD-L1) treatment. The origin of the receptors is a man aged 55 to 70 with urothelial cancer.

The chain is built from TRBV7-2 and TRBJ2-2; 8 bases agree with TRBD2. The J segment lost 5 bases and the V segment lost 1 base, leaving 6 bases of the junction unmatched. Germline CDR1 and CDR2: SGHTA and FQGNSA. The CDR3 spans 16 residues. The CDR3 region has the DNA TGTGCCAGCAGCTTAGTAGGGACTAGTAGTACCGGGGAGCTGTTTTTT. Translating it yields CASSLVGTSSTGELFF.

This chain connects TRBV5-1 to TRBJ2-1; 9 nucleotides match TRBD2. The CDR3 covers 14 residues. Germline V lookup: CDR1 SGHRS, CDR2 YFSETQ. With V trimmed by 5 bases and J by 7 bases, 7 bases remained unmatched. CDR3 DNA sequence: TGCGCCAGCAGGGGAGTAGCGGGAGATAATGAGCAGTTCTTC. Translation: CASRGVAGDNEQFF.

The rearrangement uses TRBV4-1 and TRBJ1-3; TRBD1 is a possible D gene (5 bases). The V gene's germline CDR1 is MGHRA and CDR2 YSYEKL. Trimming left V 4 bases short and J 4 bases short, with 20 bases between. This CDR3 region has 17 residues. The CDR3 region is CASSPGRGRVVGNTIYF. The DNA for the CDR3 is TGCGCCAGCAGCCCTGGGCGGGGCAGGGTGGTCGGAAACACCATATATTTT.

This chain connects TRBV5-4 to TRBJ2-3, with TRBD2 matching 7 bases. The germline V gene encodes CDR1 SGHNT and CDR2 YYREEE (reference sequence). The CDR3 covers 14 residues. Unmatched junction bases numbered 7, after V lost 4 bases and J lost 5 bases. The CDR3 DNA follows: TGTGCCAGCAGCCTTGGACTAGAAGGAGATACGCAGTATTTT. Residues: CASSLGLEGDTQYF.

The rearrangement links TRBV5-1 to TRBJ2-5, with D maybe TRBD2 (5 bases). Germline V gives CDR1 SGHRS, CDR2 YFSETQ. CDR3 length equals 17 residues. V lost 3 bases, J lost 1 base, and 19 bases lay in between. CDR3 residues: CASSSPLYPGIQETQYF. In nucleotides, the CDR3 is TGCGCCAGCAGCTCCCCTCTTTATCCGGGGATCCAAGAGACCCAGTACTTC.

CDR3: CASRELAGGSHNEQFF. The DNA for the CDR3 is TGTGCCAGCAGGGAACTAGCGGGGGGTTCCCACAATGAGCAGTTCTTC. The genes are TRBV6-4 and TRBJ2-1; TRBD2 matches 12 bases. In germline, CDR1 is MRHNA, CDR2 SNTAGT. The ends lost 6 bases at V and 5 bases at J; junction bases unmatched: 8. This CDR3 comprises 16 residues.

This chain connects TRBV7-2 to TRBJ1-5; 8 bases line up with TRBD1. This CDR3 has 16 amino acids. Germline CDR1 and CDR2: SGHTA and FQGNSA. J gave up 9 bases and V 5 bases, and 15 bases lay outside the gene matches. As DNA, the CDR3 is TGTGCCAGCAGCCCCCCGAGCAGGGGGCGCCGGTGGCCCCAGCATTTT. Protein product: CASSPPSRGRRWPQHF.

A single count supports this clone. V gene TRBV5-4 combines with J gene TRBJ2-7; 9 bases agree with TRBD1. Germline values: CDR1 SGHNT, CDR2 YYREEE (reference sequence). The CDR3 is 15 residues long. V trimming: 4 bases; J trimming: 7 bases; junction bases outside the gene matches: 12. The CDR3 coding sequence is TGTGCCAGCAGCACAGGACAGGGGCAGGGGGTTGAGCAGTACTTC. Its translation is CASSTGQGQGVEQYF.

This sequence joins TRBV28 and TRBJ2-1; 9 nucleotides line up with TRBD2. This CDR3 region has 16 residues. J gave up 9 bases and V 0 bases, and 9 bases lay outside the gene matches. The V gene's germline CDR1 is MDHEN and CDR2 SYDVKM. This chain's CDR3 is CASSLWASGTRSEQFF. As DNA, the CDR3 is TGTGCCAGCAGTTTATGGGCTAGCGGGACAAGGAGTGAGCAGTTCTTC.

The J gene is TRBJ2-7, the V gene TRBV29-1; TRBD1 matches 7 bases. V trimming: 4 bases; J trimming: 2 bases; junction bases outside the gene matches: 11. Germline V gene lookup returns CDR1 SQVTM and CDR2 ANQGSEA. This CDR3 is built from 15 residues. The chain's CDR3 is CSVAGQGVPPYEQYF. The CDR3 DNA follows: TGCAGCGTTGCAGGGCAGGGGGTTCCCCCCTACGAGCAGTACTTC.

This chain joins TRBV7-2 and TRBJ2-7; TRBD1 agrees at 8 bases. The germline CDR1 and CDR2 sequences are SGHTA and FQGNSA. V gave up 3 bases and J gave up 0 bases; unmatched junction bases: 4. This CDR3 contains 15 residues. This CDR3 is CASSLGQESSYEQYF. In DNA form, the CDR3 reads TGTGCCAGCAGCTTGGGACAGGAGAGCTCCTACGAGCAGTACTTC.

The chain combines TRBV11-2 with TRBJ2-1; D might be TRBD2 (6 bases). This CDR3 spans 14 amino acids. Trimming shortened V by 1 base and J by 8 bases, and 12 bases separated the two germline ends. Per the germline V gene, CDR1 is SGHAT and CDR2 is FQNNGV. The CDR3 region has the DNA TGTGCCAGCAGCTTAGCTCCTAGCGAGCATGAGCAGTTCTTC. It encodes CASSLAPSEHEQFF.

V is TRBV7-2 and J is TRBJ1-5; 7 nucleotides agree with TRBD1. Unmatched junction bases numbered 7, after V lost 5 bases and J lost 3 bases. CDR3 size: 15 residues. Germline CDR1 SGHTA, CDR2 FQGNSA. Written as DNA, the CDR3 is TGTGCCAGCAGCCCTGACAGGGTGATCAATCAGCCCCAGCATTTT. This translates into CASSPDRVINQPQHF.

The CDR3 DNA is TGTGCCAGCAGCTTCAGGACTAGAGAAGAGACCCAGTACTTC. Translating gives CASSFRTREETQYF. V is TRBV11-2 and J is TRBJ2-5; 7 bases map to TRBD2. With V trimmed by 3 bases and J by 3 bases, 4 bases remained unmatched. The CDR3 contains 14 residues. Germline CDR1 is SGHAT and CDR2 is FQNNGV.

This clone was observed once. For the CDR3, the DNA is TGCGCCAGCAGCCAAGAAGCCAGGGTCTATGGCTACACCTTC. Translation: CASSQEARVYGYTF. This chain joins TRBV4-1 and TRBJ1-2; TRBD1 is a possible D gene (5 bases). CDR1 MGHRA and CDR2 YSYEKL come from the germline V gene. The CDR3 is 14 residues long. Deletions cut 0 bases from V and 4 bases from J, with 9 bases between.

The gene calls are TRBV5-1 and TRBJ2-3; 10 nucleotides line up with TRBD2. From germline, CDR1 is SGHRS and CDR2 YFSETQ. V shed 4 bases and J 2 bases; nucleotides not matched to a gene: 7. The CDR3 is made up of 16 amino acids. CDR3 sequence: CASSDERGGYTDTQYF. The CDR3 DNA is TGCGCCAGCAGCGACGAGCGGGGGGGATACACAGATACGCAGTATTTT.

J is TRBJ2-5 and V is TRBV5-4, with 8 positions matching TRBD2. The CDR3 spans 15 residues. V trimming: 4 bases; J trimming: 5 bases; junction bases outside the gene matches: 10. Germline V gives CDR1 SGHNT, CDR2 YYREEE (reference sequence). The CDR3 nucleotides are TGTGCCAGCAGCCTCTCGGGGGGGGGCGGGGAGACCCAGTACTTC. It is translated as CASSLSGGGGETQYF.

J is TRBJ2-7 and V is TRBV28, with 8 positions matching TRBD1. Unmatched junction bases numbered 10, after V lost 5 bases and J lost 7 bases. Germline V gives CDR1 MDHEN, CDR2 SYDVKM. This CDR3 has 14 residues. The CDR3 spells CASSPSGGSREQYF. CDR3 nucleotide sequence: TGTGCCAGCAGTCCCTCAGGGGGCTCGAGGGAGCAGTACTTC.

V usage is TRBV27 and J usage is TRBJ2-1; D unresolved. Germline CDR1 MNHEY, CDR2 SMNVEV (reference sequence). This CDR3 has 13 residues. V was cut by 6 bases and J by 5 bases, with 11 bases left in between. The CDR3 DNA is TGTGCCAGCAGCCGGGTGCGTAACAATGAGCAGTTCTTC. It encodes CASSRVRNNEQFF.

V is TRBV5-4 and J is TRBJ2-1; TRBD2 aligns across 10 bases. This CDR3 has 15 residues. Germline V gives CDR1 SGHNT, CDR2 YYREEE (reference sequence). The junction had 4 bases not matched to a gene; V was cut back by 1 base and J by 6 bases. The CDR3 region is CASSLSLAGVNEQFF. CDR3 sequence (DNA): TGTGCCAGCAGCTTGAGCCTAGCGGGAGTCAATGAGCAGTTCTTC.

The chain recombines TRBV18 with TRBJ2-5; D unresolved. Per the germline V gene, CDR1 is KGHSH and CDR2 is LQKENI. This CDR3 region has 13 residues. Trimming removed 3 bases from V and 1 base from J, with 6 bases in between. The CDR3 DNA reads TGTGCCAGCTCACCTACGGTCCAAGAGACCCAGTACTTC. Its protein product is CASSPTVQETQYF.